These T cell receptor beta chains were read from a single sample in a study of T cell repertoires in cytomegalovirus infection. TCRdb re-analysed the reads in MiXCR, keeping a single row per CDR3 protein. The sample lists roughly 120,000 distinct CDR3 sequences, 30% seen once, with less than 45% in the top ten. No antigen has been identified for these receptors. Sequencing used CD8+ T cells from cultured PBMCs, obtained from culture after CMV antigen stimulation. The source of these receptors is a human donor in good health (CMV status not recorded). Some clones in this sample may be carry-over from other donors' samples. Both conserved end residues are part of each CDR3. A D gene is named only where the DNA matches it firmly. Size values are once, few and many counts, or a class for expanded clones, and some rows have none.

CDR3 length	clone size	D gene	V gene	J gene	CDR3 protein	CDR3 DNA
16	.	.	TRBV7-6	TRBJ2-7	CASSLVLTDNQYEQYF	TGTGCCAGCAGCTTAGTTTTGACAGACAACCAATACGAGCAGTACTTC
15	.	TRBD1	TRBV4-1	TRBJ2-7	CASSQAGQGPYEQYF	TGCGCCAGCAGCCAAGCCGGACAGGGCCCCTACGAGCAGTACTTC
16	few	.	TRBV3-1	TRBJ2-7	CASSQDLELPSYEQYF	TGTGCCAGCAGCCAAGATCTGGAACTCCCTTCCTACGAGCAGTACTTC
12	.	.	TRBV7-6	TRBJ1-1	CASSDAGTEAFF	TGTGCCAGCAGCGACGCAGGCACTGAAGCTTTCTTT
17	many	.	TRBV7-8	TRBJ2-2	CASSHPNRDSNTGELFF	TGTGCCAGCAGCCATCCAAACCGGGACTCAAACACCGGGGAGCTGTTTTTT
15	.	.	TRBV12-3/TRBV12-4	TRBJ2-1	CASSPGTPFYNEQFF	TGTGCCAGCAGTCCCGGGACCCCGTTCTACAATGAGCAGTTCTTC
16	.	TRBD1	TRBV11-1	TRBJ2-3	CASSLADRGPADTQYF	TGTGCCAGCAGCTTAGCGGACAGGGGGCCCGCAGATACGCAGTATTTT
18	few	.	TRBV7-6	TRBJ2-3	CASSLVPTGTTGTDTQYF	TGTGCCAGCAGCTTGGTCCCGACCGGGACAACTGGCACAGATACGCAGTATTTT
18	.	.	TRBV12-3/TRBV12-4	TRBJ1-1	CASSLGWPGGGVGTEAFF	TGTGCCAGCAGTTTAGGGTGGCCGGGGGGAGGTGTCGGCACTGAAGCTTTCTTT
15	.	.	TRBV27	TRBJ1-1	CASSPDSAGNTEAFF	TGTGCCAGCAGCCCCGACAGCGCAGGAAACACTGAAGCTTTCTTT
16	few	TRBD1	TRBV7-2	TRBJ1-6	CASSSSQGFYNSPLHF	TGTGCCAGCAGCTCTTCACAGGGGTTTTATAATTCACCCCTCCACTTT
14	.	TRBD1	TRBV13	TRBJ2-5	CASSPRQGTETQYF	TGTGCCAGCAGCCCCCGACAGGGGACGGAGACCCAGTACTTC
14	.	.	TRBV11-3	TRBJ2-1	CASSSRTRPNEQFF	TGTGCCAGCAGCTCGCGGACAAGGCCCAATGAGCAGTTCTTC
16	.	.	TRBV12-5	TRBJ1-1	CASGFSRGRGDTEAFF	TGTGCTAGTGGTTTTAGTCGTGGGCGGGGGGACACTGAAGCTTTCTTT
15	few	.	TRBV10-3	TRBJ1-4	CAISESKRSNEKLFF	TGTGCCATCAGTGAGTCCAAAAGATCTAATGAAAAACTGTTTTTT
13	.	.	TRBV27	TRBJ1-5	CASSLWGDQPQHF	TGTGCCAGCAGTTTATGGGGGGATCAGCCCCAGCATTTT
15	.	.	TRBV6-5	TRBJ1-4	CASRPEDGSNEKLFF	TGTGCCAGCAGACCCGAAGACGGCTCTAATGAAAAACTGTTTTTT
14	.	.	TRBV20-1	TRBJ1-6	CSVKDSSGSSPLHF	TGCAGTGTGAAAGACTCGTCCGGGAGTTCACCCCTCCACTTT
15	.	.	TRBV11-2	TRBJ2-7	CASSLAYYSPYEQYF	TGTGCCAGCAGCTTGGCTTACTACTCCCCCTACGAGCAGTACTTC
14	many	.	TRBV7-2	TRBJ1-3	CASTTGYSGNTIYF	TGTGCCAGCACCACAGGATACTCTGGAAACACCATATATTTT
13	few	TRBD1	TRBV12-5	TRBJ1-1	CASVWTGRPEAFF	TGTGCTAGTGTTTGGACAGGGCGGCCTGAAGCTTTCTTT
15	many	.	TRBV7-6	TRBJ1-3	CASSPRVSSGNTIYF	TGTGCCAGCAGCCCCAGGGTATCCTCTGGAAACACCATATATTTT
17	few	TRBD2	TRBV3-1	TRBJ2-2	CASSQERPGGRTGELFF	TGTGCCAGCAGCCAAGAACGTCCGGGGGGGAGGACCGGGGAGCTGTTTTTT
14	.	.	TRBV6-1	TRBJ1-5	CASSELKTYQPQHF	TGTGCCAGCAGTGAACTGAAAACTTATCAGCCCCAGCATTTT
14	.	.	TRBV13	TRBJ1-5	CASSLTGSDQPQHF	TGTGCCAGCAGCCTTACAGGGAGCGATCAGCCCCAGCATTTT
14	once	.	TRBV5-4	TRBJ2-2	CASSLGVGTGELFF	TGTGCCAGCAGCTTGGGCGTGGGCACCGGGGAGCTGTTTTTT
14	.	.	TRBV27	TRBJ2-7	CASSVSGPPWEQYF	TGTGCCAGCAGTGTCTCCGGACCCCCCTGGGAGCAGTACTTC
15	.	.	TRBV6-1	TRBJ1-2	CASSEVGHPKHGYTF	TGTGCCAGCAGTGAAGTGGGGCACCCTAAGCATGGCTACACCTTC
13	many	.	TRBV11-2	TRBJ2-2	CASTRTRTGELFF	TGTGCCAGCACCAGAACGCGGACCGGGGAGCTGTTTTTT
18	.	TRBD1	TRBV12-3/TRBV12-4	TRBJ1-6	CASSLSGPGQGLNSPLHF	TGTGCCAGCAGTCTTTCGGGGCCCGGACAGGGTCTCAATTCACCCCTCCACTTT
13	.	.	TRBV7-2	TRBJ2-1	CASSRAVYNEQFF	TGTGCCAGCAGTCGCGCCGTTTACAATGAGCAGTTCTTC
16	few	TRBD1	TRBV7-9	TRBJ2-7	CASSAGQGARIYEQYF	TGTGCCAGCAGCGCCGGACAGGGGGCGCGAATTTACGAGCAGTACTTC
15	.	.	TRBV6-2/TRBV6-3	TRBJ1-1	CASTKGGQPNTEAFF	TGTGCCAGCACTAAAGGGGGGCAGCCGAACACTGAAGCTTTCTTT
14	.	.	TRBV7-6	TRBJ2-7	CASSLAGGYYEQYF	TGTGCCAGCAGCTTAGCGGGTGGATACTACGAGCAGTACTTC
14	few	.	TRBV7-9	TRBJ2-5	CASSLGDPWETQYF	TGTGCCAGCAGCCTTGGGGACCCATGGGAGACCCAGTACTTC
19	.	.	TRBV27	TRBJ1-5	CASSPSTSNLGAVNQPQHF	TGTGCCAGCAGTCCATCGACTAGTAACTTAGGGGCGGTTAATCAGCCCCAGCATTTT
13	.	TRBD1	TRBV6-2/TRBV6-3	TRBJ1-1	CASSHDRATEAFF	TGTGCCAGCAGCCATGACAGGGCGACTGAAGCTTTCTTT
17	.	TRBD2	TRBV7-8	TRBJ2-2	CASSPRGAGDNTGELFF	TGTGCCAGCAGCCCCAGGGGAGCGGGGGATAACACCGGGGAGCTGTTTTTT
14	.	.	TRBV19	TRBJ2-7	CASSKWDRDYEQYF	TGTGCCAGTAGTAAATGGGACCGAGACTACGAGCAGTACTTC
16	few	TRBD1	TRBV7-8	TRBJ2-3	CASRDTGQGATDTQYF	TGTGCCAGCAGAGACACCGGACAGGGGGCCACAGATACGCAGTATTTT
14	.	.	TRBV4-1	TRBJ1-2	CASSYPQETYGYTF	TGCGCCAGCAGCTACCCACAAGAGACCTATGGCTACACCTTC
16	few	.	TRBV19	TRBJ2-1	CASSIHAPLTYNEQFF	TGTGCCAGTAGTATCCACGCGCCGCTGACCTACAATGAGCAGTTCTTC